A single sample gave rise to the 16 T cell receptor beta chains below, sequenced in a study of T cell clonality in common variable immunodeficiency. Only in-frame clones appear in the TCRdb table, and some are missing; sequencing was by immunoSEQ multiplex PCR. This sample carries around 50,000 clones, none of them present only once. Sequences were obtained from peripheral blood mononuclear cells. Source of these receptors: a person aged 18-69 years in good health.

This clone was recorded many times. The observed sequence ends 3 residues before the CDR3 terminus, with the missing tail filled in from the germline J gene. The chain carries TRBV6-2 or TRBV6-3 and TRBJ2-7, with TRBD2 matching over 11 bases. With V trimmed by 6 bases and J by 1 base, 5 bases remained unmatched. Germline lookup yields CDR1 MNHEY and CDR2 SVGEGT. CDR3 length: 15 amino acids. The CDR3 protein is CASRTTSGRSYEQYF. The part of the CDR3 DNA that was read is TGTGCCAGCAGAACCACTAGCGGGAGATCCTACGAG.

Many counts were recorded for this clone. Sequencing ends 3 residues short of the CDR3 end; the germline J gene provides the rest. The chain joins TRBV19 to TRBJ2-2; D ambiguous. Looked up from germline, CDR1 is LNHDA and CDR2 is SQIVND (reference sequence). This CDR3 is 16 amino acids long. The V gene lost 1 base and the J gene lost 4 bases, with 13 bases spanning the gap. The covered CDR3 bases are TGTGCCAGTAGTATAGCCGATACCCCGGGCACCGGGGAG. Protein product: CASSIADTPGTGE. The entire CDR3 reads CASSIADTPGTGELFF.

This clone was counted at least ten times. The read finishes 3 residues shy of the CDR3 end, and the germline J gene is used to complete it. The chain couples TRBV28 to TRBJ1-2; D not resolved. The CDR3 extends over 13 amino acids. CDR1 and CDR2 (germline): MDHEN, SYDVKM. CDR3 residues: CASRDRVGSGYTF. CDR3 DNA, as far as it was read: TGTGCCAGCAGAGATAGGGTTGGATCGGGC.

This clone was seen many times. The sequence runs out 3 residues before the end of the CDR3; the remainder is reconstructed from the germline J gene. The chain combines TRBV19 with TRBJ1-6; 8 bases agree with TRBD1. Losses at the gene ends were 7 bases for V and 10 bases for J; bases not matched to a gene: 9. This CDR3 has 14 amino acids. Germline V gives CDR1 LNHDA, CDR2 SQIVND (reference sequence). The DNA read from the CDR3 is TGTGCCAGTACGGTGGACAGGGTAGGCTCACCC. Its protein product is CASTVDRVGSP. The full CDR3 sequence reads CASTVDRVGSPLHF.

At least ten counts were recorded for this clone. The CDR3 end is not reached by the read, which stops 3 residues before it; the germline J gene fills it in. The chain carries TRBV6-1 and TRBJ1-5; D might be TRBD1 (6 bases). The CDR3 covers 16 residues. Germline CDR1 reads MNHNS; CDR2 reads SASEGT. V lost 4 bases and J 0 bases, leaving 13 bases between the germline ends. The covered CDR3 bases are TGTGCCAGCAGTGCAGACAGGTTCTATAGCAATCAGCCC. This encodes CASSADRFYSNQP. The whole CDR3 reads CASSADRFYSNQPQHF.

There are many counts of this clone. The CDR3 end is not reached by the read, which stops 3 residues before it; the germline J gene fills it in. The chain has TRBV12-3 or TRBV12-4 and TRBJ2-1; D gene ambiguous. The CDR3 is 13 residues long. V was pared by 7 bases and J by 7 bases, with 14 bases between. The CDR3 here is CASTTRQTNEQFF. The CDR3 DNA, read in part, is TGTGCCAGCACGACCCGCCAGACAAATGAG.

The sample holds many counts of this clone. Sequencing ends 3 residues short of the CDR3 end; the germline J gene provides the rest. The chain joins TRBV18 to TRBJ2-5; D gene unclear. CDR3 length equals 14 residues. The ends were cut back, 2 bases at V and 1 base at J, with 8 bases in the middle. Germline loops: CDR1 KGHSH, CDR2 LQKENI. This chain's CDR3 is CASSPVRGQETQYF. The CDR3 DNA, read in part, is TGTGCCAGCTCACCAGTAAGAGGCCAAGAGACC.

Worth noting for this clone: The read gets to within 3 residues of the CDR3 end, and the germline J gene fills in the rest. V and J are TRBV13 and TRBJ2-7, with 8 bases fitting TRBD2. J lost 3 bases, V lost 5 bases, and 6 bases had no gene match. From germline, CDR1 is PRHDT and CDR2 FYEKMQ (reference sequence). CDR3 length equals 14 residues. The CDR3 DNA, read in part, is TGTGCCAGCAGCATCCGGGGGGGGGTCTACGAG. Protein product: CASSIRGGVYE. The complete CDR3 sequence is CASSIRGGVYEQYF.

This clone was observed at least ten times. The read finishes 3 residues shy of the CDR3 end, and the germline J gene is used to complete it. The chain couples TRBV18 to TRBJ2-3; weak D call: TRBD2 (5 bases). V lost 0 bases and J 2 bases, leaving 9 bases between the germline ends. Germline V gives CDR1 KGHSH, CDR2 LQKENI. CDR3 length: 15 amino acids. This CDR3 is CASSPPTDFTDTQYF. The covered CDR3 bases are TGTGCCAGCTCACCACCAACGGACTTCACAGATACG.

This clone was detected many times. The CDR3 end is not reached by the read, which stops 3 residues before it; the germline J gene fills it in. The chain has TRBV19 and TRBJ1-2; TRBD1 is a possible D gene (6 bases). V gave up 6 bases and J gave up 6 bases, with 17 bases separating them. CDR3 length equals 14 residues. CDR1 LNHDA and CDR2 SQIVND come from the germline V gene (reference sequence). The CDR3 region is CASRADRLRDGYTF. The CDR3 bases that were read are TGTGCCAGTAGGGCTGACAGGCTCCGGGATGGC.

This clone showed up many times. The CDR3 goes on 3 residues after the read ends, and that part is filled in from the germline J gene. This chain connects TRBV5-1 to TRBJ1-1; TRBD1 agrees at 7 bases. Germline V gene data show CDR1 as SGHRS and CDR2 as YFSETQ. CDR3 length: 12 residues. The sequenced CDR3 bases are TGCGCCAGCAGCTTGGACAGGGGACAA. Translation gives CASSLDRGQ. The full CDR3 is CASSLDRGQAFF.

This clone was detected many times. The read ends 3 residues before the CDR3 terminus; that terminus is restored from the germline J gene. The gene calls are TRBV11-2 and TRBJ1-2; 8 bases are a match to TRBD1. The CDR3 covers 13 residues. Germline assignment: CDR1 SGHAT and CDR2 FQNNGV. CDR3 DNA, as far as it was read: TGTGCCAGCAGCCCGGGACAGGTCAACGGC. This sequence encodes CASSPGQVNG. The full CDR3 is CASSPGQVNGYTF.

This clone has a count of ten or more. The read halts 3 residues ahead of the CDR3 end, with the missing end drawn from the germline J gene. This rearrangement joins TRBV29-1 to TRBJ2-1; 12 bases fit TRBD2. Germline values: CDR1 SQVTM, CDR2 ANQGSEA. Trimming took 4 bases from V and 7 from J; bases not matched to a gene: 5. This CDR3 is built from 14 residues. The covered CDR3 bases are TGCAGCGTTGTAGACGGACTAGCGGGAAATGAG. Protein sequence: CSVVDGLAGNE. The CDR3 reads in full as CSVVDGLAGNEQFF.

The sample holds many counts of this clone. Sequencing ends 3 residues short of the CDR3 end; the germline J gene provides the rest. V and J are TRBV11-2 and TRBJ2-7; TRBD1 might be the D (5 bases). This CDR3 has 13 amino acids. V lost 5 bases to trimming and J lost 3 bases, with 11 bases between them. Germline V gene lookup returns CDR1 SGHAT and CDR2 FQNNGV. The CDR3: CASSQGAVYEQYF. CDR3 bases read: TGTGCCAGCAGCCAAGGGGCAGTCTACGAG.

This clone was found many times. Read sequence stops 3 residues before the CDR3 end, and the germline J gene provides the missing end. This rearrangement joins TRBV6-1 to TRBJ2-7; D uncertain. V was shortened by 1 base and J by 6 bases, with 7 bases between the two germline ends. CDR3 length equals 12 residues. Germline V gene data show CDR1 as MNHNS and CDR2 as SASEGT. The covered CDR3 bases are TGTGCCAGCAGTGAAGGGCCGTCCGAG. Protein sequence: CASSEGPSE. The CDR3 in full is CASSEGPSEQYF.

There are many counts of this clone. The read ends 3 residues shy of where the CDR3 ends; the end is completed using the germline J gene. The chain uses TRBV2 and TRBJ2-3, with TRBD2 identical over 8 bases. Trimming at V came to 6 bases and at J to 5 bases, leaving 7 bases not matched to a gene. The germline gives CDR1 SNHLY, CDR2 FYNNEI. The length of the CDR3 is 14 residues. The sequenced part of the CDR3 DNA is TGTGCCAGCAGGATAGCGGGATTAGGAGATACG. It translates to CASRIAGLGDT. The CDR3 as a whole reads CASRIAGLGDTQYF.